The 20 T cell receptor beta chains below were found in one sample sequenced in a study of human T cells and chemical hapten exposure. In TCRdb, the RACE reads were re-called with MiXCR into one record per CDR3 protein. The sample shows about 380,000 distinct CDR3 sequences, 4.5% to 6% of them seen only once. Documented time point: pre-sensitization, week 0. Treatment: therapeutic diphenylcyclopropenone sensitization with weekly scalp DPC. The specimen comprised whole blood, sampled in connection with sensitization to the hapten diphenylcyclopropenone (DPC). Every receptor here comes from a woman in her forties or fifties with alopecia areata. Some clones in this sample may be carry-over from other donors' samples.

A few counts support this clonotype. The rearrangement links TRBV10-3 to TRBJ2-6; D remains unclear. Germline CDR1 is ENHRY and CDR2 is SYGVKD. The CDR3 totals 18 residues. With 0 bases removed from V and 0 bases from J, the gap between germline ends came to 12 bases. CDR3 region: CAISESRYGNSGANVLTF. The CDR3 coding sequence is TGTGCCATCAGTGAGTCGAGGTATGGCAACTCTGGGGCCAACGTCCTGACTTTC.

V gene TRBV3-1 combines with J gene TRBJ1-3, with no clear D. Trimming took off 2 bases at V and 0 bases at J, with 8 bases between the two ends. Germline lookup yields CDR1 LGHDT and CDR2 YNNKEL (reference sequence). The CDR3 length is 15 residues. CDR3 protein: CASSQREGSGNTIYF. DNA of the CDR3: TGTGCCAGCAGCCAACGGGAGGGCTCTGGAAACACCATATATTTT.

There are a few counts of this clonotype. This chain joins TRBV6-2 or TRBV6-3 and TRBJ2-7; 13 bases are a match to TRBD2. Germline CDR1 and CDR2: MNHEY and SVGEGT. The junction had 5 bases not matched to a gene; V was cut back by 5 bases and J by 7 bases. This CDR3 comprises 14 residues. The CDR3: CASSGLAGAREQYF. In DNA form, the CDR3 reads TGTGCCAGCAGTGGACTAGCGGGGGCACGGGAGCAGTACTTC.

The chain recombines TRBV5-6 with TRBJ1-2; TRBD1 matches 8 bases. CDR1 and CDR2 (germline): SGHDT, YYEEEE. Unmatched junction bases numbered 11, after V lost 4 bases and J lost 3 bases. The CDR3 runs to 16 residues. In DNA form, the CDR3 reads TGTGCCAGCAGCCGCGTGACAGGGGAGTCTTACTATGGCTACACCTTC. It yields the protein CASSRVTGESYYGYTF. The whole variable domain, remainder taken from reference TRBV5-6 and TRBJ1-2, is DAGVTQSPTHLIKTRGQQVTLRCSPKSGHDTVSWYQQALGQGPQFIFQYYEEEERQRGNFPDRFSGHQFPNYSSELNVNALLLGDSALYLCASSRVTGESYYGYTFGSGTRLTVV.

This clonotype was detected many times. The V and J genes are TRBV6-1 and TRBJ2-7; 16 bases line up with TRBD2. Germline loops: CDR1 MNHNS, CDR2 SASEGT. This CDR3 is 15 amino acids long. Trimming at V came to 6 bases and at J to 6 bases, leaving 5 bases not matched to a gene. CDR3 nucleotides: TGTGCCAGCAGGGCGGGACTAGCGGGGGGGCCCGAGCAGTACTTC. Residues: CASRAGLAGGPEQYF.

This clonotype was observed a handful of times. The V gene is TRBV19, the J gene TRBJ2-3, with D possibly TRBD1 on 6 matching bases. Trimming shortened V by 3 bases and J by 3 bases, and 19 bases separated the two germline ends. CDR3 size: 17 residues. Germline V gene sequence: CDR1 LNHDA, CDR2 SQIVND (reference sequence). CDR3 protein: CASSIPLSQGWTDTQYF. DNA of the CDR3: TGTGCCAGTAGTATTCCCCTCTCACAGGGTTGGACAGATACGCAGTATTTT.

Many counts were recorded for this clonotype. This CDR3 is CASSGSLGWQYF. CDR3 nucleotide sequence: TGTGCCAGCAGTGGTAGTCTAGGGTGGCAGTACTTC. The chain joins TRBV25-1 to TRBJ2-7; D is unresolved. The CDR3 length is 12 residues. From germline, CDR1 is MGHDK and CDR2 SYGVNS. V lost 4 bases and J lost 9, with 13 bases in between.

Ten or more counts support this clonotype. The V and J genes are TRBV20-1 and TRBJ2-5; TRBD2 is a possible D gene (6 bases). The V gene's germline CDR1 is DFQATT and CDR2 SNEGSKA (reference sequence). V dropped 5 bases and J dropped 7 bases, with 20 bases sitting between them. The CDR3 sequence is 14 residues long. CDR3 loop: CSAPRKPSVATQYF. CDR3 DNA: TGCAGTGCTCCCCGAAAGCCTAGCGTGGCGACCCAGTACTTC.

At least ten counts were recorded for this clonotype. The chain has TRBV6-5 and TRBJ2-5, with 9 nucleotides matching TRBD2. V lost 2 bases to trimming and J lost 4 bases; unmatched junction nucleotides: 5. Germline CDR1 reads MNHEY; CDR2 reads SVGAGI. CDR3 length equals 15 residues. CDR3 residues: CASSYQGLAGETQYF. In DNA form, the CDR3 reads TGTGCCAGCAGTTACCAGGGACTAGCTGGAGAGACCCAGTACTTC.

The chain carries TRBV14 and TRBJ1-3; D is ambiguous. CDR3 size: 16 residues. V was shortened by 4 bases and J by 0 bases, with 13 bases between the two germline ends. Germline CDR1 is SGHDN and CDR2 is FVKESK. CDR3 bases: TGTGCCAGCAGCCCCCGGTTAGGTCTCTCTGGAAACACCATATATTTT. It encodes CASSPRLGLSGNTIYF.

This clonotype occurred many times. The gene calls are TRBV5-1 and TRBJ2-7; D ambiguous. The CDR3 is 14 amino acids. The ends were cut back, 1 base at V and 2 bases at J, with 10 bases in the middle. Germline-derived CDR1 and CDR2 are SGHRS and YFSETQ. The CDR3 DNA reads TGCGCCAGCAGCTTGAGACGGCCCCCCTACGAGCAGTACTTC. Amino acids: CASSLRRPPYEQYF.

The table lists this clonotype with many counts. The chain employs TRBV4-1 and TRBJ2-7; TRBD2 is a possible D gene (6 bases). This CDR3 spans 13 amino acids. Trimming removed 2 bases from V and 6 bases from J, with 11 bases in between. Per the germline V gene, CDR1 is MGHRA and CDR2 is YSYEKL. The CDR3, as DNA: TGCGCCAGCAGCCAAACTGGGGGAGGCGAGCAGTACTTC. This translates into CASSQTGGGEQYF.

The CDR3 loop reads CASSDDRPEQPQHF. CDR3 DNA: TGTGCCAGCAGTGACGACAGGCCGGAGCAGCCCCAGCATTTT. This chain connects TRBV2 to TRBJ1-5, with D perhaps matching TRBD1 (6 bases). With 3 bases removed from V and 7 bases from J, the gap between germline ends came to 13 bases. Germline V gene sequence: CDR1 SNHLY, CDR2 FYNNEI. This CDR3 is 14 amino acids long. Based on the CDR3 plus reference TRBV2 and TRBJ1-5, the full variable domain is EPEVTQTPSHQVTQMGQEVILRCVPISNHLYFYWYRQILGQKVEFLVSFYNNEISEKSEIFDDQFSVERPDGSNFTLKIRSTKLEDSAMYFCASSDDRPEQPQHFGDGTRLSIL.

V usage is TRBV6-5 and J usage is TRBJ1-3; no clear D. From germline, CDR1 is MNHEY and CDR2 SVGAGI. This CDR3 contains 16 residues. V was pared by 5 bases and J by 1 base, with 15 bases between. This CDR3 is CASSEVRGGSGNTIYF. The CDR3 coding sequence is TGTGCCAGCAGTGAGGTGCGGGGAGGGTCTGGAAACACCATATATTTT.

V is TRBV7-9 and J is TRBJ1-2; D is unclear. Germline CDR1 is SEHNR and CDR2 is FQNEAQ (reference sequence). The CDR3 spans 14 residues. Trimming stripped 1 base from V and 1 base from J, with 7 bases between. CDR3 sequence reads: CASSLDRLNYGYTF. As DNA, the CDR3 is TGTGCCAGCAGCTTAGATCGCCTTAACTATGGCTACACCTTC.

The chain's CDR3 is CASSLGQGSENYGYTF. CDR3 coding DNA: TGTGCCAGCAGCTTGGGACAGGGGAGCGAGAACTATGGCTACACCTTC. J is TRBJ1-2 and V is TRBV5-4, with 8 bases fitting TRBD1. Germline CDR1 reads SGHNT; CDR2 reads YYREEE (reference sequence). Trimming cost V 0 bases and J 2 bases; bases outside gene matches: 6. CDR3 length equals 16 residues. Looking up the rest from reference TRBV5-4 and TRBJ1-2 gives the full variable domain: ETGVTQSPTHLIKTRGQQVTLRCSSQSGHNTVSWYQQALGQGPQFIFQYYREEENGRGNFPPRFSGLQFPNYSSELNVNALELDDSALYLCASSLGQGSENYGYTFGSGTRLTVV.

This sequence joins TRBV27 and TRBJ2-1; D not certain. The V gene lost 5 bases and the J gene lost 12 bases, with 20 bases spanning the gap. This CDR3 contains 14 residues. From germline, CDR1 is MNHEY and CDR2 SMNVEV (reference sequence). Here the CDR3 DNA reads TGTGCCAGCAGTACCAACCCCACTGGGAAGGGGCAGTTCTTC. Residues: CASSTNPTGKGQFF.

V usage is TRBV6-1 and J usage is TRBJ2-5, with D maybe TRBD1 (6 bases). The V gene's germline CDR1 is MNHNS and CDR2 SASEGT. The length of the CDR3 is 17 residues. Trimming pared 0 bases from V and 4 bases from J, leaving 18 bases between. The CDR3 region has the DNA TGTGCCAGCAGTGAAGCGATAGGGGACAATCCTCGAGAGACCCAGTACTTC. This translates into CASSEAIGDNPRETQYF.

The chain recombines TRBV20-1 with TRBJ2-3; D possibly corresponds to TRBD2 (5 bases). The CDR3 is 15 amino acids. V was cut by 4 bases and J by 0 bases, with 14 bases left in between. The germline CDR1 and CDR2 sequences are DFQATT and SNEGSKA (reference sequence). This CDR3 reads CSAMVAGLSTDTQYF. The CDR3 DNA sequence: TGCAGTGCTATGGTAGCCGGACTGAGCACAGATACGCAGTATTTT.

With regard to this clonotype: Just one base apart from a much larger clone, this may be a read error. The chain uses TRBV27 and TRBJ2-6, with TRBD2 identical over 12 bases. CDR3 size: 23 residues. V trimming: 6 bases; J trimming: 0 bases; junction bases outside the gene matches: 21. Germline CDR1 is MNHEY and CDR2 is SMNVEV (reference sequence). As DNA, the CDR3 is TGTGCCAGCAGCCCCGCCAGACAGTTAGGGACTAGCGGGCAATTCTCTGGGGCCAACGTCCTGACTTTC. This gives the protein CASSPARQLGTSGQFSGANVLTF. Filled out from reference TRBV27 and TRBJ2-6, the complete variable domain reads EAQVTQNPRYLITVTGKKLTVTCSQNMNHEYMSWYRQDPGLGLRQIYYSMNVEVTDKGDVPEGYKVSRKEKRNFPLILESPSPNQTSLYFCASSPARQLGTSGQFSGANVLTFGAGSRLTVL.